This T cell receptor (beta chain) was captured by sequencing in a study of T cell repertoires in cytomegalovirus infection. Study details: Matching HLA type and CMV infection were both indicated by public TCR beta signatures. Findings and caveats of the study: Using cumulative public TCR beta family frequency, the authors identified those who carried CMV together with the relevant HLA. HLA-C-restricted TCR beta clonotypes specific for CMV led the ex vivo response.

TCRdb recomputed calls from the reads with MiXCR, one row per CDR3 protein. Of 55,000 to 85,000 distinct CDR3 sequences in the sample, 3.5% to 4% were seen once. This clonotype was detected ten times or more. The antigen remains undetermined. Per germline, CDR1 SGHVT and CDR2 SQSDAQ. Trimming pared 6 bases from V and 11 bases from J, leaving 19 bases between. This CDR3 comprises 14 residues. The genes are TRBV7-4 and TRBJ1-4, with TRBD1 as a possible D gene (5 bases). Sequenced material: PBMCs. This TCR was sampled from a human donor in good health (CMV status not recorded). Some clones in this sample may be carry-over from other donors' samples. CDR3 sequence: CASRSQVPRGKLFF. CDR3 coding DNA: TGTGCCAGCAGATCCCAGGTGCCTCGGGGGAAACTGTTTTTT.